This T cell receptor beta chain appears in the sequencing data of a study of shared clonotypes between healthy human individuals. Sorted-subset replicate PCR reactions were performed with roughly 200 ng DNA, corresponding to roughly 27,000 T cell genomes. Assay used: immunoSEQ multiplex PCR; TCRdb lists only in-frame clones, some missing. The sample includes around 200,000 clones, approximately 60% of them seen just once. Trimming left V 3 bases short and J 8 bases short, with 17 bases between. Germline V gene sequence: CDR1 MNHEY, CDR2 SMNVEV (reference sequence). The CDR3 sequence is 15 residues long.

The material sequenced was memory CD4+ T cells sorted from blood. Indicated subset: CD45RA-negative fraction. The rearrangement joins TRBV27 to TRBJ2-1, with no clear D. The receptor's source is a young man in good health. CDR3 nucleotide sequence: TGTGCCAGCAGTTTGGGCTACTCTCAAACGGATGAGCAGTTCTTC. It encodes CASSLGYSQTDEQFF.